The 17 T cell receptor beta chains below all came from one sample that was sequenced in a study of T cell changes during pregnancy in multiple sclerosis. Sequencing used immunoSEQ multiplex PCR; TCRdb keeps in-frame clones, though not all of them. The sample lists 65,000 to 75,000 clones, approximately 92% seen once, with 3% to 3.5% in the top ten. Sequencing was performed on CD8+ T cells from peripheral blood mononuclear cells, taken in the third trimester of pregnancy. Receptors originate from a female donor in good health, enrolled as a control in a pregnancy study.

The chain combines TRBV9 with TRBJ2-5; D might be TRBD2 (5 bases). Trimming took 2 bases from V and 5 from J, leaving 16 bases between them. This CDR3 comprises 15 residues. CDR1 is SGDLS, CDR2 YYNGEE, per germline. The CDR3 bases are TGTGCCAGCAGCGTTAAGGGCTCCTGGGAGGAGACCCAGTACTTC. This encodes CASSVKGSWEETQYF.

This clone was found once. The V and J genes are TRBV4-2 and TRBJ2-2; TRBD1 is a possible D gene (6 bases). The CDR3 sequence is 14 residues long. The V gene's germline CDR1 is LGHNA and CDR2 YNFKEQ. Between the trimmed V and J ends, which lost 8 bases and 0 bases, there was a span of 10 bases. The CDR3 region has the DNA TGTGCCAGCCTCGGGACAACGAACACCGGGGAGCTGTTTTTT. The encoded protein is CASLGTTNTGELFF.

In DNA form, the CDR3 reads TGTGCCAGCAGCTTAAAGGGGACTAGCGTTGATAACACAGATACGCAGTATTTT. Protein: CASSLKGTSVDNTDTQYF. The genes are TRBV7-9 and TRBJ2-3, with TRBD2 matching 10 bases. The CDR3 extends over 18 amino acids. Germline lookup yields CDR1 SEHNR and CDR2 FQNEAQ (reference sequence). After removal of 2 bases from V and 2 bases from J, the junction contained 10 bases not matched to a gene.

This clone was counted between two and nine times. This chain links TRBV4-3 with TRBJ1-6; D unclear. Germline V CDR1 and CDR2: LGHNA, YSLEER. Deletions cut 0 bases from V and 3 bases from J, with 15 bases between. The CDR3 spans 18 residues. CDR3 bases: TGCGCCAGCAGCCAAGATCTCCCGAGGGATAGCTATAATTCACCCCTCCACTTT. Amino acids: CASSQDLPRDSYNSPLHF.

The chain couples TRBV19 to TRBJ2-7; 10 bases are a match to TRBD1. The germline CDR1 and CDR2 sequences are LNHDA and SQIVND (reference sequence). The V and J ends lost 3 bases and 0 bases, in that order; junction bases with no gene match: 2. The CDR3 consists of 15 residues. The CDR3 nucleotides are TGTGCCAGTAGTATGGGACAGGGGAGCTCCTACGAGCAGTACTTC. Its translation: CASSMGQGSSYEQYF. The whole variable domain, remainder taken from reference TRBV19 and TRBJ2-7, is DGGITQSPKYLFRKEGQNVTLSCEQNLNHDAMYWYRQDPGQGLRLIYYSQIVNDFQKGDIAEGYSVSREKKESFPLTVTSAQKNPTAFYLCASSMGQGSSYEQYFGPGTRLTVT.

This rearrangement joins TRBV15 to TRBJ1-2; the match to TRBD1 covers 7 bases. The junction had 25 bases not matched to a gene; V was cut back by 5 bases and J by 4 bases. Germline V lookup: CDR1 LNHNV, CDR2 YYDKDF (reference sequence). The CDR3 spans 20 residues. CDR3 protein: CATSGYYGQANAPLFYGYTF. In DNA, the CDR3 is TGTGCCACCAGCGGATACTATGGACAGGCCAATGCACCACTCTTCTATGGCTACACCTTC.

This clone was recorded a few times. In DNA form, the CDR3 reads TGTGCTAGTGCAAATCCTGGGCGGGGGGACTACAATGAGCAGTTCTTC. Residues: CASANPGRGDYNEQFF. The rearrangement links TRBV12-5 to TRBJ2-1; 8 positions match TRBD2. The CDR3 runs to 16 residues. Germline V gives CDR1 LGHNT, CDR2 FRNRAP. Trimming took 7 bases from V and 3 from J; bases not matched to a gene: 11.

This clone was seen a single time. The rearrangement links TRBV6-5 to TRBJ2-7; weak D call: TRBD1 (6 bases). The V end was cut by 2 bases, the J end by 5 bases, with 19 bases between. The CDR3 totals 16 residues. CDR1 is MNHEY and CDR2 is SVGAGI in the germline V gene. The CDR3, as DNA: TGTGCCAGCAGTTACCGACAGGTCCCAGCCCCCCACGAGCAGTACTTC. Its translation: CASSYRQVPAPHEQYF.

The chain is built from TRBV10-3 and TRBJ1-1; no reliable D call. V was clipped by 4 bases and J by 3 bases, with 9 bases between them. Germline V gene lookup returns CDR1 ENHRY and CDR2 SYGVKD. This CDR3 spans 13 amino acids. CDR3 in DNA: TGTGCCATCAGTGGGTCGGCATACACTGAAGCTTTCTTT. This codes for CAISGSAYTEAFF.

The genes are TRBV6-1 and TRBJ2-5; 9 nucleotides align to TRBD2. CDR3 size: 16 residues. Looked up from germline, CDR1 is MNHNS and CDR2 is SASEGT. The trim removed 0 bases at V and 1 base at J, leaving 3 bases unmatched. CDR3 residues: CASSEALAGLQETQYF. The CDR3 DNA sequence: TGTGCCAGCAGTGAAGCTCTAGCGGGGCTCCAAGAGACCCAGTACTTC.

The CDR3 sequence is CASSYSKLVSEAFF. CDR3 DNA: TGTGCCAGCAGTTACTCAAAGCTGGTGAGTGAAGCTTTCTTT. The genes are TRBV6-5 and TRBJ1-1, with D unclear. Germline CDR1 reads MNHEY; CDR2 reads SVGAGI. The V end was cut by 0 bases, the J end by 7 bases, with 12 bases between. This CDR3 is 14 amino acids long.

The chain employs TRBV7-2 and TRBJ2-2, with 8 bases that match TRBD2. The CDR3 runs 17 residues. The germline V gene encodes CDR1 SGHTA and CDR2 FQGNSA. The junction had 12 bases not matched to a gene; V was cut back by 5 bases and J by 4 bases. The CDR3 sequence is CASSAWRFGGGTGELFF. DNA of the CDR3: TGTGCCAGCAGCGCCTGGAGGTTCGGGGGGGGCACCGGGGAGCTGTTTTTT.

This chain connects TRBV27 to TRBJ1-1, with D possibly being TRBD1 (5 bases). The germline CDR1 and CDR2 sequences are MNHEY and SMNVEV (reference sequence). CDR3 length: 14 residues. Trimming took 8 bases from V and 5 from J, leaving 18 bases between them. The chain's CDR3 is CASVKGAGWTEAFF. The CDR3 bases are TGTGCCAGCGTAAAAGGGGCAGGGTGGACTGAAGCTTTCTTT.

The J gene is TRBJ1-2, the V gene TRBV27, with 8 bases matching TRBD1. J was trimmed by 0 bases and V by 3 bases; bases with no gene match: 3. Germline CDR1 reads MNHEY; CDR2 reads SMNVEV (reference sequence). This CDR3 spans 15 amino acids. CDR3 bases: TGTGCCAGCAGTTTCGCAGGGGGCACTAACTATGGCTACACCTTC. As protein: CASSFAGGTNYGYTF.

The chain has TRBV2 and TRBJ1-2; D is perhaps TRBD1 (5 bases). CDR3 length equals 14 residues. V was pared by 8 bases and J by 6 bases, with 19 bases between. In germline, CDR1 is SNHLY, CDR2 FYNNEI. The CDR3 sequence is CASGEGRPRDGYTF. CDR3 nucleotide sequence: TGTGCCAGCGGGGAAGGACGGCCCAGGGATGGCTACACCTTC.

The chain couples TRBV29-1 to TRBJ2-7, with 7 bases fitting TRBD2. The germline gives CDR1 SQVTM, CDR2 ANQGSEA. J gave up 0 bases and V 2 bases, and 4 bases lay outside the gene matches. This CDR3 is 14 amino acids long. CDR3 in DNA: TGCAGCGTTGAAAGGGACTACCCCTCCTACGAGCAGTACTTC. Translation: CSVERDYPSYEQYF.

This rearrangement joins TRBV11-2 to TRBJ2-7, with 7 nucleotides matching TRBD2. Germline trimming cut 3 bases from V and 0 bases from J; bases unmatched to any gene: 5. Germline-derived CDR1 and CDR2 are SGHAT and FQNNGV. CDR3 length equals 15 residues. Here the CDR3 DNA reads TGTGCCAGCAGCTTTTACGGGGGGAGCTCCTACGAGCAGTACTTC. Translation: CASSFYGGSSYEQYF.